The clone carrying this T cell receptor beta chain has just a few counts. The antigen is unknown. Preparing the TCRbeta library involved the use of unique molecular identifiers. MiXCR was run by TCRdb on the PCR reads, yielding one entry per CDR3 protein. The table has 140,000 or so distinct CDR3 sequences, 8.8% seen once; the top ten hold around 18%. These data come from a study of T-cell reconstitution after alpha-beta-depleted transplantation in children. Whole-study results and caveats: A year post-transplant, T-cell counts and diversity derived mostly from newly produced T cells. Reportedly, roughly two months post-transplant, alpha-beta T cells arose from several hundred expanded graft clones. Certain patients had high TCRbeta diversity at day 60, and it came from recipient T cells and thymic progenitors that survived.

The CDR3 runs 12 residues. V dropped 2 bases and J dropped 6 bases, with 7 bases sitting between them. Germline loops: CDR1 SGHAT, CDR2 FQNNGV. The gene calls are TRBV11-2 and TRBJ1-2; D unclear. This material consisted of PBMCs, mostly from graft donor cells, taken 180 days after TCRalphabeta/CD19-depleted stem cell transplant. The source is a female patient under 10 years old who had a stem cell transplant for congenital amegakaryocytic thrombocytopenia, so the T cells may come from the graft donor. The chain's CDR3 is CASSLFFDGYTF. CDR3 sequence (DNA): TGTGCCAGCAGCTTATTTTTTGATGGCTACACCTTC.